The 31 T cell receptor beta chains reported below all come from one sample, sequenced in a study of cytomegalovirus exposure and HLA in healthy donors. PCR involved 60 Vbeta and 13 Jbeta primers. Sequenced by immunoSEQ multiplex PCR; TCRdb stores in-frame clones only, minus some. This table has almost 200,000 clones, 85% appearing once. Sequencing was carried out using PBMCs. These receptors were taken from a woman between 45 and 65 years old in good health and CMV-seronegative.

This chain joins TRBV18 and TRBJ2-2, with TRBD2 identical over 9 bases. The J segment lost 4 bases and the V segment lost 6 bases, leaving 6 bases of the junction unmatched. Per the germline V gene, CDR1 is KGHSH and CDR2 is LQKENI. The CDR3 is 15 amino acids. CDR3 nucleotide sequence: TGTGCCAGCTCGGGGCTAGCGGGACTCACCGGGGAGCTGTTTTTT. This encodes CASSGLAGLTGELFF.

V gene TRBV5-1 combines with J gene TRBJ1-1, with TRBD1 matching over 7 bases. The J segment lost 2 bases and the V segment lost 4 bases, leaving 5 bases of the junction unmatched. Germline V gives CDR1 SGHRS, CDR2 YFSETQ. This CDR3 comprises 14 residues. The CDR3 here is CASSQAGGNTEAFF. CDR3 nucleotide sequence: TGCGCCAGCAGCCAGGCAGGGGGAAACACTGAAGCTTTCTTT.

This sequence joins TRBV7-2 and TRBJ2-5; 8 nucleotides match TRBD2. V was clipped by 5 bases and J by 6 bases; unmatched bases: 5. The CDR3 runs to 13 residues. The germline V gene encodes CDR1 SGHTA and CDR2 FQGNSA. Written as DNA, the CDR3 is TGTGCCAGCAGCCCACTAGCGGTCCAGACCCAGTACTTC. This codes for CASSPLAVQTQYF.

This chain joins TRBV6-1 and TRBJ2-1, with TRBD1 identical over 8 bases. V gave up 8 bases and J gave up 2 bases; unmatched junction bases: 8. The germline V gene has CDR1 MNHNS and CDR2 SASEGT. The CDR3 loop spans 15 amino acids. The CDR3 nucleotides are TGTGCCAGCTGGCCCGGGACAGGACCCTACAATGAGCAGTTCTTC. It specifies CASWPGTGPYNEQFF.

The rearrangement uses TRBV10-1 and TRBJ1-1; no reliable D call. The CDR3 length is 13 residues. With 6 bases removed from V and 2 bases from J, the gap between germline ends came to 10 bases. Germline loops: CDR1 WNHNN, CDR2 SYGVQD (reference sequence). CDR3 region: CASSSSGNTEAFF. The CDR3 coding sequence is TGCGCCAGCAGCTCCTCAGGAAACACTGAAGCTTTCTTT.

The CDR3 nucleotides read TGTGCCAGCAGCTTTTACCACCGTGGAGGCGGTGCCGAGCAGTACTTC. This codes for CASSFYHRGGGAEQYF. The V and J genes are TRBV7-9 and TRBJ2-7; possible D gene TRBD2, 5 bases. The CDR3 spans 16 residues. Deletions cut 3 bases from V and 6 bases from J, with 21 bases between. Germline-derived CDR1 and CDR2 are SEHNR and FQNEAQ (reference sequence).

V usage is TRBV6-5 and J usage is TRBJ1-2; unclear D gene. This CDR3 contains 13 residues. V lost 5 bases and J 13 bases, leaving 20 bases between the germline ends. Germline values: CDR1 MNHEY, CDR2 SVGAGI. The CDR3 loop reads CASSPLLGWESTF. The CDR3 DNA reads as TGTGCCAGCAGTCCCCTCCTGGGATGGGAGAGCACCTTC.

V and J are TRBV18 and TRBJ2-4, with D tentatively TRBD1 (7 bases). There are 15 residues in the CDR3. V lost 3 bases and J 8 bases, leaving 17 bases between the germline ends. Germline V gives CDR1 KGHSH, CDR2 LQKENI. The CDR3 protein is CASSPRQGRGDIQYF. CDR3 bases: TGTGCCAGCTCACCGCGACAGGGTAGGGGGGACATTCAGTACTTC.

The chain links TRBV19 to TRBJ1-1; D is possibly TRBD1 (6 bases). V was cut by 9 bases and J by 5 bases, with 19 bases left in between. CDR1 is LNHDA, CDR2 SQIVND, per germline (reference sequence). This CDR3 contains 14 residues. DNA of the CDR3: TGTGCCAGCCGAAACAGGGTTGGTGGGACTGAAGCTTTCTTT. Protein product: CASRNRVGGTEAFF. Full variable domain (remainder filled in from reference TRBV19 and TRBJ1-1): DGGITQSPKYLFRKEGQNVTLSCEQNLNHDAMYWYRQDPGQGLRLIYYSQIVNDFQKGDIAEGYSVSREKKESFPLTVTSAQKNPTAFYLCASRNRVGGTEAFFGQGTRLTVV.

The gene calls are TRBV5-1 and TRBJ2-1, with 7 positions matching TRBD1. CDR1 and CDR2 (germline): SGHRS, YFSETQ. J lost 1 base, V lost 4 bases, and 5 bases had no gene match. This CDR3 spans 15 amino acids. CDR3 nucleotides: TGCGCCAGCAGCCCCCGGACAGGTTCCTACAATGAGCAGTTCTTC. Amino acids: CASSPRTGSYNEQFF.

The CDR3 DNA sequence: TGTGCCAGCTCACCGCTCAGGATAGAAGAGACCCAGTACTTC. It is translated as CASSPLRIEETQYF. The J gene is TRBJ2-5, the V gene TRBV18; D remains unclear. Per germline, CDR1 KGHSH and CDR2 LQKENI. Trimming took 3 bases from V and 3 from J, leaving 11 bases between them. The CDR3 runs to 14 residues.

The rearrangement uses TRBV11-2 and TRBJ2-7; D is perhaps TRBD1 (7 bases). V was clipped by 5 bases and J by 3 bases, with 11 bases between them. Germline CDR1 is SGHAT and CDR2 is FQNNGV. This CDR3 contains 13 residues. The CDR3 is CASSPGGLYEQYF. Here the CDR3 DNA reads TGTGCCAGCAGCCCAGGGGGACTCTACGAGCAGTACTTC.

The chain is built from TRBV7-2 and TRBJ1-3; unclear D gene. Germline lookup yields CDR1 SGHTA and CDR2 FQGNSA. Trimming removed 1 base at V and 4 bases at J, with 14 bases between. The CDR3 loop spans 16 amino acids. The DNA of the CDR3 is TGTGCCAGCAGCTTAGATGGCGCCCGCGGGGGAAACACCATATATTTT. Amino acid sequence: CASSLDGARGGNTIYF.

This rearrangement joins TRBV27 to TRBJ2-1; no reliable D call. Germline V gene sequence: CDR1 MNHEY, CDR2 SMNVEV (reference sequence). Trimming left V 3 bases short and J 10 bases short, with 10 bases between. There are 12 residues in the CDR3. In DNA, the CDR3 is TGTGCCAGCAGTTTCCCGTACGGGGAGCAGTTCTTC. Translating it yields CASSFPYGEQFF.

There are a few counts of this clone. CDR3 in DNA: TGTGCCAGCCTCCTTAGGGGACAGGGAGATACGCAGTATTTT. Residues: CASLLRGQGDTQYF. The V call is TRBV5-4, the J call TRBJ2-3, with TRBD1 matching 9 bases. This CDR3 is 14 amino acids long. The germline V gene encodes CDR1 SGHNT and CDR2 YYREEE (reference sequence). After removal of 7 bases from V and 5 bases from J, the junction contained 8 bases not matched to a gene. The variable domain in full, with the rest retrieved from reference TRBV5-4 and TRBJ2-3, is ETGVTQSPTHLIKTRGQQVTLRCSSQSGHNTVSWYQQALGQGPQFIFQYYREEENGRGNFPPRFSGLQFPNYSSELNVNALELDDSALYLCASLLRGQGDTQYFGPGTRLTVL.

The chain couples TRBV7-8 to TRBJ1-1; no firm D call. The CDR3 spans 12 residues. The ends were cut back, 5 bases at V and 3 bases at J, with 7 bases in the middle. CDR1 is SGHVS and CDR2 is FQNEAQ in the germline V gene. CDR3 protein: CASSTSYTEAFF. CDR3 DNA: TGTGCCAGCAGCACCAGTTACACTGAAGCTTTCTTT.

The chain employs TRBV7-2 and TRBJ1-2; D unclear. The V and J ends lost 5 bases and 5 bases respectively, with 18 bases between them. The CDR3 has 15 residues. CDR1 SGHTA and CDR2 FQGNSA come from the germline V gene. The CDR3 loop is CASSPRKDYFYGYTF. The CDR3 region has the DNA TGTGCCAGCAGCCCCCGGAAGGACTACTTTTATGGCTACACCTTC.

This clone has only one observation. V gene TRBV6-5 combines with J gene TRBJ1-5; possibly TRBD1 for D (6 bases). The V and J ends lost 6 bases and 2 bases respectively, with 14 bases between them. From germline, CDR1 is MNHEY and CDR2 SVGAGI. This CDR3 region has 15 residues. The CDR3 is CASRGAGAGNQPQHF. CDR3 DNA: TGTGCCAGCAGGGGGGCAGGGGCTGGCAATCAGCCCCAGCATTTT.

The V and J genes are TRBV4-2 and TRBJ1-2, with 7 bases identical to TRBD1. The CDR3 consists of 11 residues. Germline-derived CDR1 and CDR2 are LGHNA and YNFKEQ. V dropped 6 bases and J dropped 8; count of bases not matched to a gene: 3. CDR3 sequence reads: CASSDRVGYTF. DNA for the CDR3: TGTGCCAGCAGTGACAGGGTCGGCTACACCTTC.

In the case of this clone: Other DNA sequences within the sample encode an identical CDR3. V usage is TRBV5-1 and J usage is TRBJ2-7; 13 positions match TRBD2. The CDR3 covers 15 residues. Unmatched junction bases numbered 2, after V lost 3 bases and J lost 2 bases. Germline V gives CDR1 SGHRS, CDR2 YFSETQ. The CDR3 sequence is CASSSGLAGAYEQYF. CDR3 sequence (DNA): TGCGCCAGCAGCTCCGGACTAGCGGGAGCCTACGAGCAGTACTTC. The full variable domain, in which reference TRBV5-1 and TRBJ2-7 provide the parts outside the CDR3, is KAGVTQTPRYLIKTRGQQVTLSCSPISGHRSVSWYQQTPGQGLQFLFEYFSETQRNKGNFPGRFSGRQFSNSRSEMNVSTLELGDSALYLCASSSGLAGAYEQYFGPGTRLTVT.

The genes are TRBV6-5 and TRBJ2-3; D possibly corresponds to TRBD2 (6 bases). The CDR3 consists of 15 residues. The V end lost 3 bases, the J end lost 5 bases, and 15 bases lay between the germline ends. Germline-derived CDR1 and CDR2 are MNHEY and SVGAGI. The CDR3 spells CASSYSAGLQDTQYF. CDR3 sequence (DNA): TGTGCCAGCAGTTATTCGGCGGGATTACAAGATACGCAGTATTTT.

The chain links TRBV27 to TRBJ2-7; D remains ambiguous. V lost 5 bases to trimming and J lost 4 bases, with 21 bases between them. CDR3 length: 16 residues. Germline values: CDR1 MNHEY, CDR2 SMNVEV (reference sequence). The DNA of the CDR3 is TGTGCCAGCAGTCCTAATCCCTGGGCAGGCCCATACGAGCAGTACTTC. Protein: CASSPNPWAGPYEQYF.

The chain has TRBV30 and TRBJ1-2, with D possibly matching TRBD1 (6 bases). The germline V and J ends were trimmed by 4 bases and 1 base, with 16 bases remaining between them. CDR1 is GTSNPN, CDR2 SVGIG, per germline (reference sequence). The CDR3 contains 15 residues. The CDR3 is CAWNTIGGFNYGYTF. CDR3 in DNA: TGTGCCTGGAATACTATAGGGGGTTTTAACTATGGCTACACCTTC.

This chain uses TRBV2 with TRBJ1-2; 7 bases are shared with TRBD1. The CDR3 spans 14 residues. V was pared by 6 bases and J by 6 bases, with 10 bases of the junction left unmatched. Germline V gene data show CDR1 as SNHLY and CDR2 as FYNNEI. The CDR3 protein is CASSAGQWNDGYTF. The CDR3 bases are TGTGCCAGCAGCGCGGGACAGTGGAATGATGGCTACACCTTC.

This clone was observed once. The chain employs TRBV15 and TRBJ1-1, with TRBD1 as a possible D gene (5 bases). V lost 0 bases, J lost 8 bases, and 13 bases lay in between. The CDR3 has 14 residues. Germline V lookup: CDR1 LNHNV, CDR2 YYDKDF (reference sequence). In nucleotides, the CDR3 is TGTGCCACCAGCAGAGATTTACGACAGAAAGAAGCTTTCTTT. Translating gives CATSRDLRQKEAFF.

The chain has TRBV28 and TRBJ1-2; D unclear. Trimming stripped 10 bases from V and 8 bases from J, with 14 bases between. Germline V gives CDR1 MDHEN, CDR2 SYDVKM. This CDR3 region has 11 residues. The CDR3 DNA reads TGTGCCACCGAGGTCCCGGGGGGCTACACCTTC. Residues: CATEVPGGYTF.

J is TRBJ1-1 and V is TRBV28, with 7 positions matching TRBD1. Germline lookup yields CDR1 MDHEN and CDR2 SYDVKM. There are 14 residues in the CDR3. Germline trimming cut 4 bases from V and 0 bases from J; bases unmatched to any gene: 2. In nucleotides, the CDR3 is TGTGCCAGCAGTTACAGGGGAATGAACACTGAAGCTTTCTTT. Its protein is CASSYRGMNTEAFF. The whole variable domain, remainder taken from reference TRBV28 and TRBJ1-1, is DVKVTQSSRYLVKRTGEKVFLECVQDMDHENMFWYRQDPGLGLRLIYFSYDVKMKEKGDIPEGYSVSREKKERFSLILESASTNQTSMYLCASSYRGMNTEAFFGQGTRLTVV.

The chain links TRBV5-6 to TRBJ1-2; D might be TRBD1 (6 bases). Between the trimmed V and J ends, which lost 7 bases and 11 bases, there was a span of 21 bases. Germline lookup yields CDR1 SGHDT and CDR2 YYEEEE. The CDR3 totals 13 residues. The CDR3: CASGPGGGEVYTF. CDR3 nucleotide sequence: TGTGCCAGCGGACCAGGCGGGGGCGAAGTTTACACCTTC.

The CDR3 loop is CAWSVLPSEQFF. The CDR3, as DNA: TGTGCCTGGAGTGTACTGCCGAGTGAGCAGTTCTTC. V and J are TRBV30 and TRBJ2-1; unclear D gene. The V gene lost 0 bases and the J gene lost 9 bases, with 9 bases spanning the gap. Germline lookup yields CDR1 GTSNPN and CDR2 SVGIG (reference sequence). The CDR3 is 12 residues long. Based on the CDR3 plus reference TRBV30 and TRBJ2-1, the full variable domain is SQTIHQWPATLVQPVGSPLSLECTVEGTSNPNLYWYRQAAGRGLQLLFYSVGIGQISSEVPQNLSASRPQDRQFILSSKKLLLSDSGFYLCAWSVLPSEQFFGPGTRLTVL.

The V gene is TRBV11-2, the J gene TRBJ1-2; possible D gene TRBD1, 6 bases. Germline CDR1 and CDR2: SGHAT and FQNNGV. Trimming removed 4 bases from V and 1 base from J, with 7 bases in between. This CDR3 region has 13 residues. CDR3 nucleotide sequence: TGTGCCAGCAGCTCAGGGGATAACTATGGCTACACCTTC. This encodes CASSSGDNYGYTF.

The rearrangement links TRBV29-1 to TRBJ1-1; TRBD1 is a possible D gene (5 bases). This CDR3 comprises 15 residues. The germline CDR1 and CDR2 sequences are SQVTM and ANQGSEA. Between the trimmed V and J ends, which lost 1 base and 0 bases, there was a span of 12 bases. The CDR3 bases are TGCAGCGTTGAAGGCCAGCAGGGATTGAACACTGAAGCTTTCTTT. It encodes CSVEGQQGLNTEAFF.